The 18 T cell receptor beta chains below come from one sample, sequenced in a study of cytomegalovirus exposure and HLA in healthy donors. Both 60 Vbeta primers and 13 Jbeta primers went into the PCR. Profiling relied on immunoSEQ multiplex PCR, and the TCRdb table lists in-frame clones only, not all of them. The table lists 170,000 or so clones, over 65% of them singletons. The source material was PBMCs. These receptors were collected from a woman aged 55-69 years in good health and CMV-seropositive.

The chain couples TRBV7-6 to TRBJ2-2; 7 nucleotides agree with TRBD1. The CDR3 covers 14 residues. Germline assignment: CDR1 SGHVS and CDR2 FNYEAQ. V lost 5 bases and J lost 5; bases outside the gene matches: 5. The CDR3 sequence is CASSRVQGTGELFF. For the CDR3, the DNA is TGTGCCAGCAGCCGCGTACAGGGGACCGGGGAGCTGTTTTTT.

The chain carries TRBV5-5 and TRBJ2-5, with D possibly being TRBD1 (5 bases). Trimming removed 1 base at V and 2 bases at J, with 9 bases between. Germline assignment: CDR1 SGHKS and CDR2 YYEKEE (reference sequence). This CDR3 spans 14 amino acids. The DNA of the CDR3 is TGTGCCAGCAGCTTGATTGCAGGGCAAGAGACCCAGTACTTC. As protein: CASSLIAGQETQYF.

This chain links TRBV9 with TRBJ1-2, with D perhaps matching TRBD1 (5 bases). There are 15 residues in the CDR3. The germline gives CDR1 SGDLS, CDR2 YYNGEE. V was cut by 4 bases and J by 4 bases, with 17 bases left in between. The CDR3 loop reads CASSSSQGGVYGYTF. CDR3 coding DNA: TGTGCCAGCAGCTCCTCCCAGGGAGGGGTCTATGGCTACACCTTC.

The chain is built from TRBV4-2 and TRBJ2-7; TRBD2 aligns across 8 bases. The J segment lost 4 bases and the V segment lost 0 bases, leaving 8 bases of the junction unmatched. The CDR3 sequence is 16 residues long. Germline lookup yields CDR1 LGHNA and CDR2 YNFKEQ. The CDR3 DNA follows: TGTGCCAGCAGCCAAGAGAGTCGGACTAGCCAGTACGAGCAGTACTTC. It translates to CASSQESRTSQYEQYF.

The chain couples TRBV28 to TRBJ2-7; D is possibly TRBD1 (6 bases). Germline V gene lookup returns CDR1 MDHEN and CDR2 SYDVKM. The V end was cut by 4 bases, the J end by 3 bases, with 10 bases between. The CDR3 contains 13 residues. The DNA for the CDR3 is TGTGCCAGCAGTTCGACAGGTCTCTACGAGCAGTACTTC. It translates to CASSSTGLYEQYF.

The V call is TRBV5-4, the J call TRBJ1-2; 8 nucleotides agree with TRBD1. J was trimmed by 5 bases and V by 1 base; bases with no gene match: 4. This CDR3 is 14 amino acids long. Germline CDR1 SGHNT, CDR2 YYREEE (reference sequence). Written as DNA, the CDR3 is TGTGCCAGCAGCTTGCCAGGGGGCGGTTATGGCTACACCTTC. The encoded protein is CASSLPGGGYGYTF.

The rearrangement uses TRBV28 and TRBJ2-7; the match to TRBD1 covers 8 bases. Germline V gene sequence: CDR1 MDHEN, CDR2 SYDVKM. V lost 6 bases to trimming and J lost 7 bases; unmatched junction nucleotides: 17. CDR3 length: 16 residues. In nucleotides, the CDR3 is TGTGCCAGCAGCATAACCACCGGGACAGGCGGTGAGGAGCAGTACTTC. Protein: CASSITTGTGGEEQYF.

This clone occurred once. J is TRBJ1-4 and V is TRBV12-1. TRBV12-1 is deemed a pseudogene. The CDR3 is 18 amino acids. The CDR3 region has the DNA TGTGCCAGCAGCTTCCCCCTCCGGGACTCTAAGAGGGGTGAAAAACTGTTTTTT. It is translated as CASSFPLRDSKRGEKLFF.

J is TRBJ1-5 and V is TRBV30; TRBD1 matches 7 bases. The CDR3 runs 14 residues. The germline CDR1 and CDR2 sequences are GTSNPN and SVGIG (reference sequence). The V and J ends lost 0 bases and 6 bases, in that order; junction bases with no gene match: 5. The CDR3 region has the DNA TGTGCCTGGAGTGTAGCAGGGGGACGTCAGCCCCAGCATTTT. This translates into CAWSVAGGRQPQHF.

V usage is TRBV11-2 and J usage is TRBJ1-1; 12 positions agree with TRBD1. Trimming took 5 bases from V and 4 from J; bases not matched to a gene: 2. The CDR3 runs to 14 residues. CDR1 SGHAT and CDR2 FQNNGV come from the germline V gene. CDR3 amino acids: CASSGTGGFTEAFF. CDR3 sequence (DNA): TGTGCCAGCAGCGGGACAGGGGGCTTCACTGAAGCTTTCTTT.

The chain has TRBV6-1 and TRBJ2-2; 8 bases match TRBD2. The CDR3 has 14 residues. Trimming removed 8 bases from V and 3 bases from J; junction bases left unmatched: 5. Per the germline V gene, CDR1 is MNHNS and CDR2 is SASEGT. CDR3 sequence: CASRRGGDTGELFF. In DNA form, the CDR3 reads TGTGCCAGCCGACGGGGGGGCGACACCGGGGAGCTGTTTTTT.

This chain connects TRBV7-6 to TRBJ2-1; TRBD2 matches 9 bases. This CDR3 is 15 amino acids long. The J segment lost 7 bases and the V segment lost 2 bases, leaving 6 bases of the junction unmatched. Germline lookup yields CDR1 SGHVS and CDR2 FNYEAQ. CDR3 nucleotides: TGTGCCAGCAGCTTAACGCGGGGGGGCTTTAATGAGCAGTTCTTC. Its protein product is CASSLTRGGFNEQFF.

The chain employs TRBV28 and TRBJ1-5, with 8 bases aligning to TRBD1. V gave up 2 bases and J gave up 3 bases; unmatched junction bases: 3. The CDR3 covers 15 residues. Germline V CDR1 and CDR2: MDHEN, SYDVKM. CDR3 in amino acids: CASSLMTGANQPQHF. The CDR3, as DNA: TGTGCCAGCAGTTTAATGACAGGGGCCAATCAGCCCCAGCATTTT.

This chain uses TRBV6-5 with TRBJ2-5; D gene uncertain. This CDR3 has 15 amino acids. Germline lookup yields CDR1 MNHEY and CDR2 SVGAGI. V gave up 0 bases and J gave up 4 bases, with 12 bases separating them. CDR3 DNA sequence: TGTGCCAGCAGTTACTCGATCAGTCAACCAGAGACCCAGTACTTC. Protein sequence: CASSYSISQPETQYF.

This sequence joins TRBV7-2 and TRBJ2-1; possibly TRBD2 for D (6 bases). V was pared by 4 bases and J by 9 bases, with 22 bases between. The CDR3 is made up of 16 amino acids. Germline V gives CDR1 SGHTA, CDR2 FQGNSA. Here the CDR3 reads CASSYHSGGSSAEQFF. The CDR3 nucleotides are TGTGCCAGCAGCTACCATAGCGGTGGGAGTTCCGCTGAGCAGTTCTTC.

This clone was picked up a small number of times. V usage is TRBV28 and J usage is TRBJ2-7; a possible D gene is TRBD1 (6 bases). Germline-derived CDR1 and CDR2 are MDHEN and SYDVKM. V was clipped by 7 bases and J by 3 bases, with 13 bases between them. This CDR3 spans 13 amino acids. CDR3: CASTSGQNYEQYF. CDR3 bases: TGTGCCAGCACCTCAGGACAGAACTACGAGCAGTACTTC. The variable domain in full, completed from reference TRBV28 and TRBJ2-7, reads DVKVTQSSRYLVKRTGEKVFLECVQDMDHENMFWYRQDPGLGLRLIYFSYDVKMKEKGDIPEGYSVSREKKERFSLILESASTNQTSMYLCASTSGQNYEQYFGPGTRLTVT.

This chain connects TRBV5-4 to TRBJ2-5; a weak D match, TRBD2 (7 bases). Germline values: CDR1 SGHNT, CDR2 YYREEE (reference sequence). This CDR3 has 16 residues. The ends were cut back, 4 bases at V and 2 bases at J, with 18 bases in the middle. In DNA form, the CDR3 reads TGTGCCAGCAGCAGGGCTCGGGGGGCGGATCAAGAGACCCAGTACTTC. This codes for CASSRARGADQETQYF.

The chain recombines TRBV5-4 with TRBJ1-2; 8 bases map to TRBD1. This CDR3 is built from 13 residues. V trimming: 4 bases; J trimming: 5 bases; junction bases outside the gene matches: 4. CDR1 is SGHNT and CDR2 is YYREEE in the germline V gene (reference sequence). The CDR3 loop is CASSPRTGYGYTF. In nucleotides, the CDR3 is TGTGCCAGCAGCCCTAGGACAGGGTATGGCTACACCTTC.